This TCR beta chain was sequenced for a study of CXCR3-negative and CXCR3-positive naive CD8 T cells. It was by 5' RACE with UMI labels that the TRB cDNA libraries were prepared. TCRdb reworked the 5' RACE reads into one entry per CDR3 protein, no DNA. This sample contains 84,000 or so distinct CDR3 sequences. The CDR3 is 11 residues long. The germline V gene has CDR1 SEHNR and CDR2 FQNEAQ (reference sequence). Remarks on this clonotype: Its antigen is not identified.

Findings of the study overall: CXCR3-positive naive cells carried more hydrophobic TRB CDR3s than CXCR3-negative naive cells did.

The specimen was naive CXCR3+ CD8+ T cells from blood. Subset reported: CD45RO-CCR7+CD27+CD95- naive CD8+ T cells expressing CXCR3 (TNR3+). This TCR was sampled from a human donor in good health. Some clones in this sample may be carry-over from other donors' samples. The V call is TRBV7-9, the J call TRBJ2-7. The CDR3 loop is CASSLMGEQYF.